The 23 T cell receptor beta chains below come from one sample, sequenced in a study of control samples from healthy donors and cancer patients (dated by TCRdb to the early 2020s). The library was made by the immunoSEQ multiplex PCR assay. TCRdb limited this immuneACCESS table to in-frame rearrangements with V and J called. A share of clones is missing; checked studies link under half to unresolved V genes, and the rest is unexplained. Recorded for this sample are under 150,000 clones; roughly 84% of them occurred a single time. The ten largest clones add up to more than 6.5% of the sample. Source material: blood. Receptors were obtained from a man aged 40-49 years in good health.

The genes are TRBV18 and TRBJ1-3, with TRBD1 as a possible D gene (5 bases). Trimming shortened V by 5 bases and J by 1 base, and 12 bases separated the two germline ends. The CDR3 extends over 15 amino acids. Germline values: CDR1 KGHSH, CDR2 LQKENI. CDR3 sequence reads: CASSTGRNSGNTIYF. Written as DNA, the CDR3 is TGTGCCAGCTCAACAGGACGGAATTCTGGAAACACCATATATTTT.

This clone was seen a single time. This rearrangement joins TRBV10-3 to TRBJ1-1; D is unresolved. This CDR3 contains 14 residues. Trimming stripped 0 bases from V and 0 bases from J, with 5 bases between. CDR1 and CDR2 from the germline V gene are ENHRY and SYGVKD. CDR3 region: CAISESTVNTEAFF. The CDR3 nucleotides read TGTGCCATCAGTGAGTCGACGGTGAACACTGAAGCTTTCTTT.

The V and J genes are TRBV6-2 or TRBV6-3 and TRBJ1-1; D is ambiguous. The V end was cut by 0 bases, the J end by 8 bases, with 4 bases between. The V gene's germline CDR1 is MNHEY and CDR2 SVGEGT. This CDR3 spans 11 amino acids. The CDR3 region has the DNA TGTGCCAGCAGTTACTCAGCAGAAGCTTTCTTT. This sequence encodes CASSYSAEAFF.

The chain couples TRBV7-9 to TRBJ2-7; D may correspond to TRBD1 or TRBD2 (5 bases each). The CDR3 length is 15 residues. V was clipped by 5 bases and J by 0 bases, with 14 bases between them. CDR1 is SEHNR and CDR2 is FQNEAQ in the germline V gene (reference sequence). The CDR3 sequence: CASSLGGDYSYEQYF. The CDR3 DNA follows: TGTGCCAGCAGCCTTGGGGGAGACTACTCCTACGAGCAGTACTTC.

This chain's CDR3 is CASSPGGGAGETQYF. In nucleotides, the CDR3 is TGTGCCAGCAGCCCCGGGGGCGGGGCTGGGGAGACCCAGTACTTC. This chain uses TRBV9 with TRBJ2-5; D assignment may be TRBD1 or TRBD2 (6 bases each). The CDR3 is 15 residues long. Germline CDR1 is SGDLS and CDR2 is YYNGEE. V was cut by 4 bases and J by 5 bases, with 18 bases left in between.

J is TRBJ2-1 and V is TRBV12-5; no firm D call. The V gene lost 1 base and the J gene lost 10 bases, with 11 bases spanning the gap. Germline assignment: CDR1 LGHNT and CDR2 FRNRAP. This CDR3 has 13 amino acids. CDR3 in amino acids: CASGLETPWEQFF. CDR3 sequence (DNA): TGTGCTAGTGGTTTGGAAACACCATGGGAGCAGTTCTTC.

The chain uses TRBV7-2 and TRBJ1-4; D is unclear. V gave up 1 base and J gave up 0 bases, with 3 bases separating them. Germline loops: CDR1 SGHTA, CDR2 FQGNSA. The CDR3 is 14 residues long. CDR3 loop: CASSLDSTNEKLFF. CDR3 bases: TGTGCCAGCAGCTTAGATTCAACTAATGAAAAACTGTTTTTT.

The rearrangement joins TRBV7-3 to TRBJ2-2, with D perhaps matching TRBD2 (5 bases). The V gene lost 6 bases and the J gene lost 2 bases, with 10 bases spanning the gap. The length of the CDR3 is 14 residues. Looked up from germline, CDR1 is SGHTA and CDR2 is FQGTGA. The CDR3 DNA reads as TGTGCCAGCAGAGCGGCCCTTAACACCGGGGAGCTGTTTTTT. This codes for CASRAALNTGELFF.

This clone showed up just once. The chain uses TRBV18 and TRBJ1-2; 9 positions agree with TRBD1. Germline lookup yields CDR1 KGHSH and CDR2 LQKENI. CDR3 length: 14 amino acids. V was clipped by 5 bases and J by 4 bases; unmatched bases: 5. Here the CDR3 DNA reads TGTGCCAGCTCAAGGACAGGGGATATCTATGGCTACACCTTC. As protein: CASSRTGDIYGYTF.

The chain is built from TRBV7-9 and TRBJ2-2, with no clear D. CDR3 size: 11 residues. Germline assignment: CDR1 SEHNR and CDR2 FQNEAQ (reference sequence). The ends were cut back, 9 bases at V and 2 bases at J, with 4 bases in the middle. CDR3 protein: CASINTGELFF. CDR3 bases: TGTGCCAGTATTAACACCGGGGAGCTGTTTTTT.

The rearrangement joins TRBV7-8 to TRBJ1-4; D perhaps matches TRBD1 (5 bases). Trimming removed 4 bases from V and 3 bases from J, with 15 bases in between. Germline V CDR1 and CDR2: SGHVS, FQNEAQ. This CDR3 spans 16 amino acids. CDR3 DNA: TGTGCCAGCAGCTCGGGACGGACGAAACCTAATGAAAAACTGTTTTTT. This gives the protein CASSSGRTKPNEKLFF.

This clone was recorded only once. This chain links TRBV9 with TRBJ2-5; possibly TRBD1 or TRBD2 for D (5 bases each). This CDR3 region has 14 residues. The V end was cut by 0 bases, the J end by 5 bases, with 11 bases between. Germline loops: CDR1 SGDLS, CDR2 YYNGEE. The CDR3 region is CASSVVPGTETQYF. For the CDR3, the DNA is TGTGCCAGCAGCGTAGTCCCAGGGACCGAGACCCAGTACTTC.

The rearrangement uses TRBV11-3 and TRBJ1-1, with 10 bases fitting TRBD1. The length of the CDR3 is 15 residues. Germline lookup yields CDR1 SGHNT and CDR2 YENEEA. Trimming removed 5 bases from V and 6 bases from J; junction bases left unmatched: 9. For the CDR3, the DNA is TGTGCCAGCAGCCACCGGGACAGGGGTGGTCCTGAAGCTTTCTTT. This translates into CASSHRDRGGPEAFF.

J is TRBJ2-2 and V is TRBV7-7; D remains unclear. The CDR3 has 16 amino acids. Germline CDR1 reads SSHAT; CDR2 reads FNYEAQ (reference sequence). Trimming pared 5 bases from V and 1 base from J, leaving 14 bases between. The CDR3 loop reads CASSPSPIKNTGELFF. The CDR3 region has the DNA TGTGCCAGCAGCCCCAGCCCTATCAAGAACACCGGGGAGCTGTTTTTT.

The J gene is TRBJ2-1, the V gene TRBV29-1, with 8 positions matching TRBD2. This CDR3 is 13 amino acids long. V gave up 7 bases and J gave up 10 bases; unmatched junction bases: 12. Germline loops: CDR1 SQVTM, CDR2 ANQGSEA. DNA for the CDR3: TGCAGCGGGGCTACCGGGGGGGCGGAGGAGCAGTTCTTC. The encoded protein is CSGATGGAEEQFF.

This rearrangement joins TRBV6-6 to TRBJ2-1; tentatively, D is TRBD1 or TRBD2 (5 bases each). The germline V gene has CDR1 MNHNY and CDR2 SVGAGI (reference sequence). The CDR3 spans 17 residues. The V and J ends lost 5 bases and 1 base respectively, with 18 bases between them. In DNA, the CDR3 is TGTGCCAGCAGTCTAGTAGGGGTGGGGGTTTCCTACAATGAGCAGTTCTTC. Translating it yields CASSLVGVGVSYNEQFF.

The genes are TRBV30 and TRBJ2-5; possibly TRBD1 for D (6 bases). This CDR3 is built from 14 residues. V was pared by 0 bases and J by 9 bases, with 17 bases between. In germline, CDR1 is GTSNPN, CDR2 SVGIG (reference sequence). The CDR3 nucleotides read TGTGCCTGGAGTGTACACGGGGACAAGGGCGCCCAGTACTTC. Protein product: CAWSVHGDKGAQYF. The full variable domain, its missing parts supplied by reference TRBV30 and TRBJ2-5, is SQTIHQWPATLVQPVGSPLSLECTVEGTSNPNLYWYRQAAGRGLQLLFYSVGIGQISSEVPQNLSASRPQDRQFILSSKKLLLSDSGFYLCAWSVHGDKGAQYFGPGTRLLVL.

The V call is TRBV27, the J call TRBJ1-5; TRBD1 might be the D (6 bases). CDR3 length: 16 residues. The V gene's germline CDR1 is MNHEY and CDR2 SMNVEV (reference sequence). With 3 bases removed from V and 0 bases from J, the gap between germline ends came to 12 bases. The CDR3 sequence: CASSLQDSYSNQPQHF. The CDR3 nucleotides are TGTGCCAGCAGTTTGCAGGACAGCTATAGCAATCAGCCCCAGCATTTT.

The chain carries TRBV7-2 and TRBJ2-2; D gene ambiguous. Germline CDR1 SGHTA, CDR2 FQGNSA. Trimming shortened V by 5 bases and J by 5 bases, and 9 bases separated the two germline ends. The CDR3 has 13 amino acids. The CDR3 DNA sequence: TGTGCCAGCAGCCCCGAGCCGACCGGGGAGCTGTTTTTT. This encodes CASSPEPTGELFF.

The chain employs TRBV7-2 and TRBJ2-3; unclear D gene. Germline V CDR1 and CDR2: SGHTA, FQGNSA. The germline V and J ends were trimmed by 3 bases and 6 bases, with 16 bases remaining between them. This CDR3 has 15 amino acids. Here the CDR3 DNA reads TGTGCCAGCAGCTTCCCAGAAACCGCGGTCGATACGCAGTATTTT. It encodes CASSFPETAVDTQYF.

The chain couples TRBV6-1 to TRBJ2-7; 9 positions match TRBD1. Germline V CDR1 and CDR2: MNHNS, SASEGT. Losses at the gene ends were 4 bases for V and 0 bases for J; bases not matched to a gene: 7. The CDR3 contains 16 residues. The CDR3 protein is CASSVTGGLSSYEQYF. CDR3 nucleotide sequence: TGTGCCAGCAGTGTTACAGGGGGCCTCTCCTCCTACGAGCAGTACTTC.

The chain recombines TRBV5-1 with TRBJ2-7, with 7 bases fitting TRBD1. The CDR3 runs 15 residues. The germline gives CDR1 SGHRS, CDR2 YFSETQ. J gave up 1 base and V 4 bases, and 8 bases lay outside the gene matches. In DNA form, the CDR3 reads TGCGCCAGCAGCCCAACCAGGGGGACGTCCTACGAGCAGTACTTC. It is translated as CASSPTRGTSYEQYF.

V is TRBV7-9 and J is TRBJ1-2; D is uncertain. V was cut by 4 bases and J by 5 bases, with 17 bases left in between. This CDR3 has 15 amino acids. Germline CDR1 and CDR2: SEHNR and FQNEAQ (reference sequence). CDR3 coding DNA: TGTGCCAGCAGCTCCGCGTTCGTCGATTGGTATGGCTACACCTTC. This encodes CASSSAFVDWYGYTF.